Included here is one T cell receptor (beta chain) sequence, with context. This clonotype was seen at least ten times. The antigen this receptor binds is unknown. Base qualities are missing; no much larger clone stands one base away. The source of the sample is a study of T cells in Graves' hyperthyroidism and ophthalmopathy (dated by TCRdb to the late 2010s). Describing the broader study: Peripheral blood was collected at initial diagnosis, before any treatment. TCR Vbeta CDR3 sequencing of 120 to 150 peripheral blood samples (under 45 ophthalmopathy, 75 hyperthyroidism and around 17 progressor patients) is reported in the paper. TCR V-J signatures able to tell the groups apart were searched for in a discovery cohort of 100 or so patients, of whom 43 had Graves' ophthalmopathy and roughly 57 had stable Graves' hyperthyroidism. Thyroid tissue and blood T-cell repertoires from more than 5 Graves' hyperthyroidism patients were also compared in the study. An independent validation cohort of under 20 hyperthyroidism patients and over 15 patients who later progressed to ophthalmopathy tested prospective prediction of ophthalmopathy. After blood sampling, hyperthyroidism patients were treated with methimazole at a starting dose of 30 mg daily, and ophthalmopathy patients were treated with high-dose intravenous methylprednisolone. For training and testing, the 100 or so patients in the discovery cohort were randomly divided in a 7:3 ratio.

Including the terminal cysteine and phenylalanine, the CDR3 comprises 14 residues. The sequence is cut down to CDR3 DNA, 42 bases in frame from base 1. Relative to germline, V is 1 base shorter and J is 6 bases shorter, with 10 bases between their ends. The TCR beta CDR3 regions were amplified from RNA transcripts. The first round of RT-PCR for the TCR CDR3 was performed with the HTBI primer set and the Qiagen OneStep RT-PCR kit. A second multiplex PCR round built the libraries, followed by size selection and purification. The libraries were sequenced on an Illumina HiSeq2000 using paired-end 100 bp reads. Turning to the authors' computational methods: SOAPnuke was used to process the raw data, removing reads that contained adapters or uncalled bases, had a mean Phred below 15, or lacked an exact match to the constant primer or identifier. High-quality paired reads were merged with COPE v1.2.5, and unique nucleotide sequences were defined as clonotypes. Clonotypes were aligned to IMGT TRBV, TRBD and TRBJ reference segments using MiTCR v1.1. The analysis was restricted to V-J combinations with a frequency above 0.0001, which together covered just over 98% of the repertoires. A TCS score was defined as the ratio between F50 (clonal expansion) and ExV (chaos), using BLOSUM62-based TCRdist between CDR3 peptides within each V-J. Welch's t-statistics and random forest reduced 500 to 550 V-J features to 10 to 15, which were used in a naive Bayes classifier (R e1071). In TCRdb, the public reads were trimmed at Q25 with fastp and aligned with MiXCR, with productive beta chains retained. Each CDR3 protein gets just one entry, which takes the most common genes and DNA from the rows behind it. TCRdb's processing, not the authors' own work, is the source of the V and J calls. Present in this sample are about 350,000 distinct CDR3 sequences, about 18% of which were seen just once. The top ten constitute 34% of the sample.

Hyperthyroidism patients were aged 18 to 65 years and newly diagnosed, with disease duration of less than 2 months. Exclusion was applied to patients with uncontrolled infections, other autoimmune diseases, pregnancy or lactation. Diagnoses relied on clinical symptoms, serum thyroxine and TRAb, thyroid ultrasound and orbital computed tomography. Blood from progressor patients was collected at the time of first diagnosis with hyperthyroidism, before any ophthalmopathy symptoms had appeared. Ficoll-Paque density gradient centrifugation was used to isolate PBMCs from under 11 ml of fresh peripheral blood. Progressor patients were first diagnosed with Graves' hyperthyroidism and then developed ophthalmopathy during follow-up. Total RNA was extracted with Trizol reagent, and quality was checked on an Agilent 2100 Bioanalyzer. What the authors observed across the whole study: In cross-validation, a model built on a 13 V-J signature told ophthalmopathy apart from stable hyperthyroidism with 85% to 90% sensitivity and around 83% specificity, and in testing the same model reached 80%/75%. Most expanded thyroid clonotypes (frequency above 0.001) were also detected in blood, suggesting blood repertoires may reflect thyroid immune responses. During validation, the model predicted progression to ophthalmopathy a median of about 6.3 months ahead of onset, with more than 60% sensitivity and 72% to 80% specificity. Sample size was not statistically predetermined, and investigators were not blinded to group allocation.

The origin of this receptor is a woman aged 25 to 39 with Graves' hyperthyroidism that later progressed to Graves' ophthalmopathy. Recombination linked TRBV12-3 or TRBV12-4 to TRBJ1-5; the D gene is perhaps TRBD1, from 5 matching bases. The specimen sequenced was blood. The CDR3 protein is CASSLGQGGQPQHF. At the DNA level, the sequence is TGTGCCAGCAGTTTAGGGCAGGGCGGTCAGCCCCAGCATTTT.